Listed below are T cell receptor beta chains from one sample, sequenced in a study of blood T cell repertoires in COVID-19. Sequencing used immunoSEQ multiplex PCR; TCRdb keeps in-frame clones, though not all of them. The sample carries roughly 120,000 clones, 80% to 90% recorded once. Sequencing input: peripheral blood. The receptors derive from a human donor in a cohort sampled during active COVID-19. CDR3s include the opening cysteine and the closing phenylalanine or tryptophan. The D gene is left open where the match is weak. Clone size is stated in some rows and not others, as once, few, many or a class when expanded.

j_call: TRBJ1-2; clone_size: .; v_call: TRBV27; d_call: TRBD1; cdr3_aa: CASSSAGTEHYGYTF
j_call: TRBJ2-7; clone_size: .; v_call: TRBV6-2/TRBV6-3; d_call: TRBD1; cdr3_aa: CASSYPTRGIVDYEQYF
j_call: TRBJ2-1; clone_size: .; v_call: TRBV6-1; d_call: TRBD1; cdr3_aa: CASSEGPDRWNEQFF
j_call: TRBJ2-3; clone_size: .; v_call: TRBV4-1; d_call: TRBD1; cdr3_aa: CASSPGQRTTDTQYF
j_call: TRBJ1-2; clone_size: once; v_call: TRBV4-2; d_call: TRBD1; cdr3_aa: CASSQDPQGTYGYTF
j_call: TRBJ2-2; clone_size: .; v_call: TRBV15; d_call: .; cdr3_aa: CATSREQSTGELFF
j_call: TRBJ1-4; clone_size: .; v_call: TRBV4-1; d_call: .; cdr3_aa: CASSQEAGGPNEKLFF
j_call: TRBJ2-7; clone_size: .; v_call: TRBV10-3; d_call: TRBD1; cdr3_aa: CAIRGTGENEQYF
j_call: TRBJ1-2; clone_size: once; v_call: TRBV7-2; d_call: TRBD1; cdr3_aa: CASSLNRGDYGYTF
j_call: TRBJ2-7; clone_size: .; v_call: TRBV18; d_call: TRBD2; cdr3_aa: CASSTSGSYEQYF
j_call: TRBJ2-7; clone_size: .; v_call: TRBV6-1; d_call: .; cdr3_aa: CASSEWRSYEQYF